One and the same sample provided the 31 T cell receptor beta chains below, sequenced in a study of blood T cell repertoires in COVID-19. Assay used: immunoSEQ multiplex PCR; TCRdb lists only in-frame clones, some missing. The sample holds around 290,000 clones, 80% to 95% seen once. Sequenced sample: PBMCs or T cells enriched from blood (not recorded which). These receptors were taken from a woman aged 30 to 39 who had recovered from COVID-19.

This clone was seen a handful of times. The V and J genes are TRBV11-2 and TRBJ1-5, with D possibly being TRBD1 (5 bases). The germline CDR1 and CDR2 sequences are SGHAT and FQNNGV. This CDR3 has 16 amino acids. V was clipped by 0 bases and J by 5 bases, with 14 bases between them. The DNA for the CDR3 is TGTGCCAGCAGCTTAGAGTATGGACACCCTGATCAGCCCCAGCATTTT. Translation gives CASSLEYGHPDQPQHF. Full variable domain (outside the CDR3, taken from reference TRBV11-2 and TRBJ1-5): EAGVAQSPRYKIIEKRQSVAFWCNPISGHATLYWYQQILGQGPKLLIQFQNNGVVDDSQLPKDRFSAERLKGVDSTLKIQPAKLEDSAVYLCASSLEYGHPDQPQHFGDGTRLSIL.

J is TRBJ2-2 and V is TRBV28; weak D call: TRBD2 (7 bases). The CDR3 runs to 12 residues. With 7 bases removed from V and 13 bases from J, the gap between germline ends came to 16 bases. Germline V gene lookup returns CDR1 MDHEN and CDR2 SYDVKM. CDR3 region: CASTEVGGPLFF. As DNA, the CDR3 is TGTGCCAGCACCGAGGTGGGGGGGCCGCTGTTTTTT.

The V gene is TRBV7-9, the J gene TRBJ2-1; D not resolved. This CDR3 region has 15 residues. Germline CDR1 SEHNR, CDR2 FQNEAQ (reference sequence). Between the trimmed V and J ends, which lost 4 bases and 0 bases, there was a span of 10 bases. CDR3 DNA: TGTGCCAGCAGCTCGCTCAGAACCTCCTACAATGAGCAGTTCTTC. It translates to CASSSLRTSYNEQFF. Variable domain in full (rest from reference TRBV7-9 and TRBJ2-1): DTGVSQNPRHKITKRGQNVTFRCDPISEHNRLYWYRQTLGQGPEFLTYFQNEAQLEKSRLLSDRFSAERPKGSFSTLEIQRTEQGDSAMYLCASSSLRTSYNEQFFGPGTRLTVL.

The chain has TRBV4-1 and TRBJ1-2, with D hard to call. The CDR3 runs 14 residues. Germline V lookup: CDR1 MGHRA, CDR2 YSYEKL. The V gene lost 3 bases and the J gene lost 3 bases, with 11 bases spanning the gap. For the CDR3, the DNA is TGCGCCAGCAGCCACCAACGGGAAGACTATGGCTACACCTTC. This gives the protein CASSHQREDYGYTF.

The CDR3, as DNA: TGCGCCAGCAGACCCACTACAGGGGAAGGCTACGAGCAGTACTTC. It is translated as CASRPTTGEGYEQYF. The chain joins TRBV10-2 to TRBJ2-7, with 7 bases aligning to TRBD1. Per the germline V gene, CDR1 is WSHSY and CDR2 is SAAADI. V trimming: 6 bases; J trimming: 3 bases; junction bases outside the gene matches: 11. This CDR3 region has 15 residues.

The chain uses TRBV6-2 or TRBV6-3 and TRBJ2-1; 10 nucleotides match TRBD2. This CDR3 region has 17 residues. Trimming at V came to 5 bases and at J to 5 bases, leaving 12 bases not matched to a gene. Germline V gene sequence: CDR1 MNHEY, CDR2 SVGEGT. CDR3 in DNA: TGTGCCAGCAGTAACAGACTGGGACTAGCGACGAACAATGAGCAGTTCTTC. This translates into CASSNRLGLATNNEQFF.

The CDR3 DNA reads TGTGCCAGCAGTCCAACCACAGGGAACTATGGCTACACCTTC. Translation: CASSPTTGNYGYTF. The J gene is TRBJ1-2, the V gene TRBV7-6; D is perhaps TRBD1 (6 bases). Trimming took off 6 bases at V and 2 bases at J, with 13 bases between the two ends. Germline CDR1 and CDR2: SGHVS and FNYEAQ. The CDR3 is made up of 14 amino acids.

This clone was counted once. One junction end does not reproduce the germline sequence, and a read error may be involved. This sequence joins TRBV28 and TRBJ2-1; TRBD2 matches at 7 bases. Germline CDR1 MDHEN, CDR2 SYDVKM. This CDR3 is 16 amino acids long. The CDR3 here is CASSPLGAGVPQKTVF. As DNA, the CDR3 is TGTGCCAGCAGTCCCCTTGGTGCGGGAGTTCCCCAAAAAACGGTCTTC.

V is TRBV6-6 and J is TRBJ1-5; 8 positions match TRBD1. CDR3 size: 16 residues. CDR1 MNHNY and CDR2 SVGAGI come from the germline V gene (reference sequence). V lost 4 bases, J lost 3 bases, and 8 bases stayed unmatched. CDR3 protein: CASSSWTGTNNQPQHF. In nucleotides, the CDR3 is TGTGCCAGCAGTTCTTGGACAGGGACGAACAATCAGCCCCAGCATTTT.

The chain has TRBV7-9 and TRBJ2-2, with 10 nucleotides matching TRBD1. J was trimmed by 9 bases and V by 5 bases; bases with no gene match: 15. Germline V gene data show CDR1 as SEHNR and CDR2 as FQNEAQ (reference sequence). The CDR3 length is 17 residues. CDR3 amino acids: CASSTPNRDRGSRELFF. The CDR3 nucleotides read TGTGCCAGCAGCACCCCAAACCGGGACAGGGGTTCTCGGGAGCTGTTTTTT.

This sequence joins TRBV5-5 and TRBJ2-5; TRBD1 matches at 8 bases. The CDR3 length is 12 residues. J gave up 10 bases and V 5 bases, and 7 bases lay outside the gene matches. The V gene's germline CDR1 is SGHKS and CDR2 YYEKEE (reference sequence). Here the CDR3 reads CASSRQGSGQYF. CDR3 nucleotides: TGTGCCAGCAGTCGACAGGGGTCGGGCCAGTACTTC.

The chain links TRBV5-1 to TRBJ1-1, with TRBD1 matching over 7 bases. Per germline, CDR1 SGHRS and CDR2 YFSETQ. This CDR3 has 15 residues. With V trimmed by 0 bases and J by 4 bases, 6 bases remained unmatched. The CDR3 DNA is TGCGCCAGCAGCTTGGAGGAGGGGGCGATCACTGAAGCTTTCTTT. It is translated as CASSLEEGAITEAFF.

The J gene is TRBJ2-3, the V gene TRBV19; D uncertain. V was clipped by 5 bases and J by 4 bases, with 10 bases between them. The V gene's germline CDR1 is LNHDA and CDR2 SQIVND (reference sequence). This CDR3 is built from 13 residues. The DNA of the CDR3 is TGTGCCAGTAGTTTCCCTACAGCAGATACGCAGTATTTT. Its protein is CASSFPTADTQYF.

The chain employs TRBV5-1 and TRBJ2-6; D remains ambiguous. Germline CDR1 reads SGHRS; CDR2 reads YFSETQ. V dropped 1 base and J dropped 0 bases, with 11 bases sitting between them. The CDR3 runs to 17 residues. CDR3 coding DNA: TGCGCCAGCAGCTTGTTTCGCGGTGACTCTGGGGCCAACGTCCTGACTTTC. Amino acids: CASSLFRGDSGANVLTF. Full variable domain (missing parts from reference TRBV5-1 and TRBJ2-6): KAGVTQTPRYLIKTRGQQVTLSCSPISGHRSVSWYQQTPGQGLQFLFEYFSETQRNKGNFPGRFSGRQFSNSRSEMNVSTLELGDSALYLCASSLFRGDSGANVLTFGAGSRLTVL.

The chain employs TRBV27 and TRBJ2-1, with D unclear. Trimming left V 5 bases short and J 4 bases short, with 9 bases between. Looked up from germline, CDR1 is MNHEY and CDR2 is SMNVEV (reference sequence). This CDR3 region has 13 residues. CDR3 nucleotide sequence: TGTGCCAGCAGTACCCAGTTATACAATGAGCAGTTCTTC. It translates to CASSTQLYNEQFF.

The rearrangement links TRBV30 to TRBJ1-4; 7 bases fit TRBD1. V trimming: 3 bases; J trimming: 4 bases; junction bases outside the gene matches: 11. The CDR3 runs to 16 residues. The germline gives CDR1 GTSNPN, CDR2 SVGIG (reference sequence). CDR3 amino acids: CAWSTLPGQYNEKLFF. The CDR3 bases are TGTGCCTGGAGCACTCTCCCGGGACAGTATAATGAAAAACTGTTTTTT.

The J gene is TRBJ1-2, the V gene TRBV30; 9 nucleotides match TRBD1. This CDR3 spans 14 amino acids. Germline V gene data show CDR1 as GTSNPN and CDR2 as SVGIG (reference sequence). V dropped 0 bases and J dropped 7; count of bases not matched to a gene: 6. CDR3 nucleotides: TGTGCCTGGAGTGTAGGCGGGACAGGGTTTGGCTACACCTTC. This sequence encodes CAWSVGGTGFGYTF.

This chain uses TRBV6-2 or TRBV6-3 with TRBJ1-5; 7 bases are a match to TRBD1. Looked up from germline, CDR1 is MNHEY and CDR2 is SVGEGT. The CDR3 sequence is 15 residues long. V shed 5 bases, J shed 2 bases, and the junction held 6 bases outside the gene matches. The CDR3 DNA reads TGTGCCAGCAGTCAATATCAGGGGGGCAATCAGCCCCAGCATTTT. As protein: CASSQYQGGNQPQHF.

The chain links TRBV4-3 to TRBJ2-2; the match to TRBD2 covers 8 bases. The CDR3 spans 16 residues. Germline V lookup: CDR1 LGHNA, CDR2 YSLEER. V shed 4 bases, J shed 7 bases, and the junction held 11 bases outside the gene matches. CDR3 protein: CASSPGSGSWLGELFF. CDR3 nucleotides: TGCGCCAGCAGCCCCGGGAGCGGGAGTTGGCTCGGGGAGCTGTTTTTT.

The chain is built from TRBV29-1 and TRBJ1-2, with D perhaps matching TRBD1 (5 bases). Germline lookup yields CDR1 SQVTM and CDR2 ANQGSEA. There are 13 residues in the CDR3. Trimming stripped 3 bases from V and 4 bases from J, with 12 bases between. The CDR3 here is CSVEWRDGYGYTF. The CDR3, as DNA: TGCAGCGTTGAGTGGCGGGACGGCTATGGCTACACCTTC.

The J gene is TRBJ2-1, the V gene TRBV4-1; the match to TRBD1 covers 9 bases. The ends lost 4 bases at V and 7 bases at J; junction bases unmatched: 14. The CDR3 extends over 17 amino acids. CDR1 and CDR2 (germline): MGHRA, YSYEKL. Here the CDR3 DNA reads TGCGCCAGCAGCCGGCTTACATCAACAGGGGGCGGGAATGAGCAGTTCTTC. This translates into CASSRLTSTGGGNEQFF.

This chain uses TRBV18 with TRBJ1-2; TRBD1 agrees at 7 bases. The J segment lost 4 bases and the V segment lost 6 bases, leaving 8 bases of the junction unmatched. The germline V gene has CDR1 KGHSH and CDR2 LQKENI. The CDR3 sequence is 14 residues long. Written as DNA, the CDR3 is TGTGCCAGCTCCCCAGGACAGGACGTCTATGGCTACACCTTC. Its translation: CASSPGQDVYGYTF. Complete variable domain (other parts from reference TRBV18 and TRBJ1-2): NAGVMQNPRHLVRRRGQEARLRCSPMKGHSHVYWYRQLPEEGLKFMVYLQKENIIDESGMPKERFSAEFPKEGPSILRIQQVVRGDSAAYFCASSPGQDVYGYTFGSGTRLTVV.

J is TRBJ2-7 and V is TRBV28; possible D gene TRBD2, 5 bases. V lost 6 bases and J lost 2, with 11 bases in between. The CDR3 runs to 13 residues. The V gene's germline CDR1 is MDHEN and CDR2 SYDVKM. The CDR3 here is CASRVSGAYEQYF. The CDR3 DNA follows: TGTGCCAGCAGAGTATCCGGGGCCTACGAGCAGTACTTC.

The chain combines TRBV15 with TRBJ2-3; D possibly corresponds to TRBD2 (6 bases). CDR1 is LNHNV, CDR2 YYDKDF, per germline (reference sequence). Trimming shortened V by 0 bases and J by 1 base, and 11 bases separated the two germline ends. This CDR3 comprises 16 residues. The CDR3 DNA is TGTGCCACCAGCAGAGATACCCAGCGGGGCACAGATACGCAGTATTTT. Its protein is CATSRDTQRGTDTQYF. Filled out from reference TRBV15 and TRBJ2-3, the complete variable domain reads DAMVIQNPRYQVTQFGKPVTLSCSQTLNHNVMYWYQQKSSQAPKLLFHYYDKDFNNEADTPDNFQSRRPNTSFCFLDIRSPGLGDTAMYLCATSRDTQRGTDTQYFGPGTRLTVL.

This clone was seen more than once but under ten times. The V call is TRBV2, the J call TRBJ2-3; 7 positions agree with TRBD2. Germline V gives CDR1 SNHLY, CDR2 FYNNEI. This CDR3 comprises 14 residues. The J segment lost 0 bases and the V segment lost 8 bases, leaving 5 bases of the junction unmatched. This CDR3 is CASRVSGSTDTQYF. The CDR3 coding sequence is TGTGCCAGCCGGGTTAGCGGGAGCACAGATACGCAGTATTTT.

V and J are TRBV29-1 and TRBJ2-1; 11 bases map to TRBD2. This CDR3 contains 14 residues. From germline, CDR1 is SQVTM and CDR2 ANQGSEA. The J segment lost 5 bases and the V segment lost 7 bases, leaving 7 bases of the junction unmatched. Here the CDR3 reads CSAMGGLADNEQFF. CDR3 sequence (DNA): TGCAGCGCTATGGGGGGACTAGCGGACAATGAGCAGTTCTTC.

A word on this clone: Other DNA sequences in this specimen translate into the identical CDR3. The rearrangement joins TRBV19 to TRBJ2-7; 8 bases line up with TRBD1. V gave up 6 bases and J gave up 2 bases; unmatched junction bases: 3. Germline CDR1 is LNHDA and CDR2 is SQIVND (reference sequence). This CDR3 comprises 13 residues. The CDR3 loop reads CASSLDRAYEQYF. CDR3 DNA sequence: TGTGCCAGTAGCCTGGACAGGGCCTACGAGCAGTACTTC.

The chain's CDR3 is CASSPRGGGTTEAFF. The CDR3 bases are TGTGCCAGCAGCCCCCGGGGAGGGGGGACCACTGAAGCTTTCTTT. The chain is built from TRBV9 and TRBJ1-1, with TRBD1 as a possible D gene (6 bases). CDR1 SGDLS and CDR2 YYNGEE come from the germline V gene. V was clipped by 4 bases and J by 4 bases, with 17 bases between them. CDR3 length: 15 amino acids.

This sequence joins TRBV11-2 and TRBJ2-7, with D unclear. V was clipped by 4 bases and J by 0 bases, with 13 bases between them. Germline V gene sequence: CDR1 SGHAT, CDR2 FQNNGV. This CDR3 is built from 15 residues. The CDR3 loop reads CASSSLRVPSYEQYF. DNA for the CDR3: TGTGCCAGCAGCTCCCTCCGGGTCCCCTCCTACGAGCAGTACTTC. Combining the CDR3 with reference TRBV11-2 and TRBJ2-7 gives the whole variable domain EAGVAQSPRYKIIEKRQSVAFWCNPISGHATLYWYQQILGQGPKLLIQFQNNGVVDDSQLPKDRFSAERLKGVDSTLKIQPAKLEDSAVYLCASSSLRVPSYEQYFGPGTRLTVT.

V and J are TRBV19 and TRBJ2-1, with 8 bases aligning to TRBD2. The germline gives CDR1 LNHDA, CDR2 SQIVND (reference sequence). The V gene end was trimmed by 1 base and the J gene end by 4 bases; junction bases not matched to a gene: 3. The CDR3 sequence is 15 residues long. The DNA for the CDR3 is TGTGCCAGTAGTATAGTAGCTAGCGGGTACAATGAGCAGTTCTTC. Amino acids: CASSIVASGYNEQFF.

This chain links TRBV19 with TRBJ2-1; maybe TRBD1 (5 bases). V dropped 5 bases and J dropped 5 bases, with 10 bases sitting between them. The CDR3 has 13 residues. Per germline, CDR1 LNHDA and CDR2 SQIVND (reference sequence). CDR3 bases: TGTGCCAGTAGTTTCCGACAGAACAATGAGCAGTTCTTC. This sequence encodes CASSFRQNNEQFF.